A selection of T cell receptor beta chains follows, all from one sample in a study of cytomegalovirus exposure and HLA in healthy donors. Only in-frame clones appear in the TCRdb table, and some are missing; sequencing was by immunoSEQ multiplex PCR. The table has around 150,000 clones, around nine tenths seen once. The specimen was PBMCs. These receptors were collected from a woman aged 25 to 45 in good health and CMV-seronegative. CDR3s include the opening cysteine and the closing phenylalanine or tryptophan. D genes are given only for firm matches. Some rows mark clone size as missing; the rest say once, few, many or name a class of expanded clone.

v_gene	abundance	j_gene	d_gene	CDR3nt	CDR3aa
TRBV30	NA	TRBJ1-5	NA	TGTGCCTGGAGCGGGACTCGCAATCAGCCCCAGCATTTT	CAWSGTRNQPQHF
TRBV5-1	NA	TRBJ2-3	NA	TGCGCCAGCAGCTTCAGGGACACAGATACGCAGTATTTT	CASSFRDTDTQYF
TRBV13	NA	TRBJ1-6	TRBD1	TGTGCCAGCAGCCCTCGGACAGGACAAAATTCACCCCTCCACTTT	CASSPRTGQNSPLHF
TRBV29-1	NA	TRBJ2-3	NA	TGCAGCGTTGACGGGAGTAGCACAGATACGCAGTATTTT	CSVDGSSTDTQYF
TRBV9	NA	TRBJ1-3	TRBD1	TGTGCCAGCAGCGTAGCACAGGGGAGCTCTGGAAACACCATATATTTT	CASSVAQGSSGNTIYF
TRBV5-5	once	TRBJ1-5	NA	TGTGCCAGCAGCCTACAGGGCAATCAGCCCCAGCATTTT	CASSLQGNQPQHF
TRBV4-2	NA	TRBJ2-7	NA	TGTGCCAGCAGCCCTATTTCGACAGCCGAGTACGAGCAGTACTTC	CASSPISTAEYEQYF
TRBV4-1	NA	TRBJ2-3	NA	TGCGCCAGCAGCCAGGCCAACATAGCCCAAAGCACAGATACGCAGTATTTT	CASSQANIAQSTDTQYF
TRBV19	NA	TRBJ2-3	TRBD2	TGTGCCAGTAACCTAGCGGGGTTCACAGATACGCAGTATTTT	CASNLAGFTDTQYF
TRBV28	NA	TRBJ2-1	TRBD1	TGTGCCACGGACAGGAGCTCCTACAATGAGCAGTTCTTC	CATDRSSYNEQFF
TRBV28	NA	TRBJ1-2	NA	TGTGCCAGCAGTTTGTTCGACAGGTCTAATGGCTACACCTTC	CASSLFDRSNGYTF
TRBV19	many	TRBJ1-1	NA	TGTGCCAGTAAGGAGGCTCTGAACACTGAAGCTTTCTTT	CASKEALNTEAFF
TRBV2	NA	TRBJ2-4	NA	TGTGCCAGCACCTCCTTAGGGGGGGGCGAAAACATTCAGTACTTC	CASTSLGGGENIQYF
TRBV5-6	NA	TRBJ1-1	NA	TGTGCCAGCAGCGGAGGCATCCGGAACACTGAAGCTTTCTTT	CASSGGIRNTEAFF
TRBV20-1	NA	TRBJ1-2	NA	TGCAGTGCTAGGACAGTTCAATCCTACACCTTC	CSARTVQSYTF
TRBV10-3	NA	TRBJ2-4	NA	TGTGCCATCAGTGACCCGAGGCGGGGTTTAGCCAAAAACATTCAGTACTTC	CAISDPRRGLAKNIQYF
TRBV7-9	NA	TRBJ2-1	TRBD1	TGTGCCAGCAGCTTGGGACAGGGGGCGGATGAACAGTTCTTC	CASSLGQGADEQFF
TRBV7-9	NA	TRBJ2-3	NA	TGTGCCAGCAGCTTAGGAAGCGTGAGACGCACAGATACGCAGTATTTT	CASSLGSVRRTDTQYF
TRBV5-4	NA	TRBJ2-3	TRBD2	TGTGCCAGCAGCCGGGGGGGGACGCGGAACACAGATACGCAGTATTTT	CASSRGGTRNTDTQYF
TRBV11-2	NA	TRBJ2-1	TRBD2	TGTGCCAGCAGCCCCCTAGCGGGTCCCTACAATGAGCAGTTCTTC	CASSPLAGPYNEQFF
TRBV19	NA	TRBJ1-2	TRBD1	TGTGCCAGCAGAACAGGGGGCGCGGATGGCTACACCTTC	CASRTGGADGYTF
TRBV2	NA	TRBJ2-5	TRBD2	TGTGCCAGCAGTGAAGCGCTACTAGCGCCGATAGCAGCGGAGACCCAGTACTTC	CASSEALLAPIAAETQYF
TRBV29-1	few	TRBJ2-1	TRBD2	TGCAGCGTTGAATTTATCGGGAGGGCGGTCTACAATGAGCAGTTCTTC	CSVEFIGRAVYNEQFF
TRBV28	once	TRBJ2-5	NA	TGTGCCAGCAGCTCCCGGACAGCCCAAGAGACCCAGTACTTC	CASSSRTAQETQYF
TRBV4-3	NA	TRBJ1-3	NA	TGCGCCAGCAGCCAAGTGGCAGGGGCGTCTGGAAACACCATATATTTT	CASSQVAGASGNTIYF
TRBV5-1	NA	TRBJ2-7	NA	TGCGCCAGCAGCTTCGGCGGGTACGAGCAGTACTTC	CASSFGGYEQYF
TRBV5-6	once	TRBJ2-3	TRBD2	TGTGCCAGCAGCAGGACTAGCGGGGGCACAGATACGCAGTATTTT	CASSRTSGGTDTQYF
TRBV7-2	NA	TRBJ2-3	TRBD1	TGTGCCAGCAGCCTAGGACAGGGACAATTTGATACGCAGTATTTT	CASSLGQGQFDTQYF